The 16 T cell receptor beta chains given below trace back to one sample, sequenced in a study of shared clonotypes between healthy human individuals (dated by TCRdb to between 2020 and 2021). The library was built by means of the immunoSEQ multiplex PCR assay. Entries here come from immuneACCESS through TCRdb and include only in-frame sequences with V and J called. Some clones fail to appear in such tables; in the studies checked, an unresolved V gene covers under half of the shortfall, and the cause of the remainder is unknown. For this sample the table gives approximately 470,000 clones, of which around 80% were detected only once. The top ten constitute about 12% of the sample. Sequencing used PBMCs. These receptors came from a woman aged 35 to 49 in good health. Some clones in this sample may be carry-over from other donors' samples.

This clone was seen ten or more times. The chain recombines TRBV9 with TRBJ2-7; TRBD2 aligns across 7 bases. There are 14 residues in the CDR3. CDR1 and CDR2 (germline): SGDLS, YYNGEE. V lost 0 bases and J lost 8; bases outside the gene matches: 8. CDR3 coding DNA: TGTGCCAGCAGCGTAGCGGGGGGTTATGAGAAGCAGTACTTC. Amino acids: CASSVAGGYEKQYF.

J is TRBJ2-1 and V is TRBV7-2; D uncertain. This CDR3 spans 13 amino acids. The V and J ends lost 1 base and 2 bases respectively, with 3 bases between them. The germline V gene has CDR1 SGHTA and CDR2 FQGNSA. The CDR3 spells CASSLGPYNEQFF. CDR3 DNA sequence: TGTGCCAGCAGCTTAGGTCCCTACAATGAGCAGTTCTTC. The complete variable domain, with remaining parts taken from reference TRBV7-2 and TRBJ2-1, reads GAGVSQSPSNKVTEKGKDVELRCDPISGHTALYWYRQSLGQGLEFLIYFQGNSAPDKSGLPSDRFSAERTGGSVSTLTIQRTQQEDSAVYLCASSLGPYNEQFFGPGTRLTVL.

The gene calls are TRBV19 and TRBJ1-1, with a weak D call TRBD1 (5 bases). V lost 5 bases to trimming and J lost 5 bases, with 21 bases between them. The CDR3 extends over 16 amino acids. Germline V CDR1 and CDR2: LNHDA, SQIVND (reference sequence). The CDR3 here is CASSPLVGTPGTEAFF. CDR3 bases: TGTGCCAGTAGTCCGCTAGTGGGAACCCCAGGGACTGAAGCTTTCTTT.

The DNA of the CDR3 is TGCGCCAGCAGCCCCGGACCCTCGTCTGGAAACACCATATATTTT. It yields the protein CASSPGPSSGNTIYF. The chain employs TRBV5-1 and TRBJ1-3; D gene ambiguous. With 4 bases removed from V and 1 base from J, the gap between germline ends came to 12 bases. Germline assignment: CDR1 SGHRS and CDR2 YFSETQ. This CDR3 region has 15 residues.

Only a few counts were recorded for this clone. The V call is TRBV7-2, the J call TRBJ2-3; no clear D. Trimming cost V 10 bases and J 6 bases, with 11 bases left between them. The CDR3 runs 11 residues. Germline-derived CDR1 and CDR2 are SGHTA and FQGNSA. Here the CDR3 DNA reads TGTGCCACCCGTTCTGGGGATACGCAGTATTTT. It codes for CATRSGDTQYF.

This clone was seen more than once but under ten times. The chain uses TRBV5-1 and TRBJ2-5, with TRBD1 matching 9 bases. Trimming removed 7 bases from V and 5 bases from J; junction bases left unmatched: 9. Per the germline V gene, CDR1 is SGHRS and CDR2 is YFSETQ. There are 14 residues in the CDR3. The CDR3 protein is CASVGTGSSETQYF. In DNA, the CDR3 is TGCGCCAGCGTCGGGACAGGGTCATCCGAGACCCAGTACTTC.

The V call is TRBV2, the J call TRBJ2-7; tentatively, D is TRBD1 (5 bases). The CDR3 sequence is 12 residues long. Between the trimmed V and J ends, which lost 4 bases and 6 bases, there was a span of 10 bases. In germline, CDR1 is SNHLY, CDR2 FYNNEI. CDR3: CASSGGGSEQYF. The CDR3, as DNA: TGTGCCAGCAGTGGGGGCGGATCCGAGCAGTACTTC.

The J gene is TRBJ2-1, the V gene TRBV7-6, with 9 bases that match TRBD2. The V gene's germline CDR1 is SGHVS and CDR2 FNYEAQ. The junction had 1 base not matched to a gene; V was cut back by 1 base and J by 3 bases. The CDR3 extends over 15 amino acids. Written as DNA, the CDR3 is TGTGCCAGCAGCTTAGGGACTAGCGTCTACAATGAGCAGTTCTTC. Protein: CASSLGTSVYNEQFF.

The chain joins TRBV5-4 to TRBJ2-2; D is uncertain. CDR3 length: 18 residues. Trimming took off 0 bases at V and 0 bases at J, with 15 bases between the two ends. Germline-derived CDR1 and CDR2 are SGHNT and YYREEE (reference sequence). The CDR3 sequence: CASSLGVRYGANTGELFF. The DNA of the CDR3 is TGTGCCAGCAGCTTGGGAGTTAGGTATGGAGCGAACACCGGGGAGCTGTTTTTT.

The chain combines TRBV7-2 with TRBJ2-5, with a tentative D call TRBD2 (5 bases). V gave up 1 base and J gave up 2 bases, with 11 bases separating them. The CDR3 sequence is 15 residues long. Per the germline V gene, CDR1 is SGHTA and CDR2 is FQGNSA. The CDR3 protein is CASSLVGGPQETQYF. CDR3 sequence (DNA): TGTGCCAGCAGCTTAGTCGGAGGACCACAAGAGACCCAGTACTTC.

The chain links TRBV6-6 to TRBJ2-1; 7 nucleotides line up with TRBD2. Germline V lookup: CDR1 MNHNY, CDR2 SVGAGI (reference sequence). V was pared by 1 base and J by 9 bases, with 9 bases of the junction left unmatched. The CDR3 contains 15 residues. In nucleotides, the CDR3 is TGTGCCAGCAGTTACTGGGGGGAGGGCCCCGGTGAGCAGTTCTTC. Protein product: CASSYWGEGPGEQFF.

The V and J genes are TRBV27 and TRBJ2-1, with 11 bases identical to TRBD2. Per the germline V gene, CDR1 is MNHEY and CDR2 is SMNVEV (reference sequence). The length of the CDR3 is 17 residues. The J segment lost 0 bases and the V segment lost 2 bases, leaving 3 bases of the junction unmatched. CDR3 DNA: TGTGCCAGCAGTTTACTCACTAGCGGGAGCTCCTACAATGAGCAGTTCTTC. Translating gives CASSLLTSGSSYNEQFF.

The V call is TRBV7-2, the J call TRBJ1-5; unclear D gene. This CDR3 comprises 13 residues. V lost 5 bases, J lost 3 bases, and 8 bases lay in between. CDR1 SGHTA and CDR2 FQGNSA come from the germline V gene. CDR3 sequence reads: CASSRQDNQPQHF. In DNA, the CDR3 is TGTGCCAGCAGCCGGCAGGACAATCAGCCCCAGCATTTT. The variable domain in full, completed from reference TRBV7-2 and TRBJ1-5, reads GAGVSQSPSNKVTEKGKDVELRCDPISGHTALYWYRQSLGQGLEFLIYFQGNSAPDKSGLPSDRFSAERTGGSVSTLTIQRTQQEDSAVYLCASSRQDNQPQHFGDGTRLSIL.

The rearrangement joins TRBV5-4 to TRBJ2-5, with a weak D call TRBD1 (5 bases). Between the trimmed V and J ends, which lost 4 bases and 3 bases, there was a span of 13 bases. Per germline, CDR1 SGHNT and CDR2 YYREEE (reference sequence). CDR3 length: 14 residues. This chain's CDR3 is CASSPRGNKETQYF. The CDR3, as DNA: TGTGCCAGCAGCCCAAGGGGAAACAAAGAGACCCAGTACTTC.

The chain has TRBV11-3 and TRBJ2-1; TRBD2 aligns across 9 bases. CDR3 length: 16 amino acids. Germline loops: CDR1 SGHNT, CDR2 YENEEA. V lost 1 base to trimming and J lost 5 bases; unmatched junction nucleotides: 6. CDR3 sequence: CASSLAGGRDNNEQFF. The CDR3 DNA reads as TGTGCCAGCAGCTTAGCTGGCGGGAGGGACAACAATGAGCAGTTCTTC.

As regards this clone: A read error is the likely source, as a far larger clone sits one nucleotide away. The chain uses TRBV5-4 and TRBJ2-2; D possibly corresponds to TRBD2 (5 bases). V was trimmed by 1 base and J by 4 bases, leaving 11 bases between them. CDR1 and CDR2 from the germline V gene are SGHNT and YYREEE (reference sequence). The CDR3 is made up of 15 amino acids. The CDR3: CASSLQRRSTGELFF. The CDR3 nucleotides are TGTGCCAGCAGCTTGCAGAGGAGGAGCACCGGGGAGCTGTTTTTT.